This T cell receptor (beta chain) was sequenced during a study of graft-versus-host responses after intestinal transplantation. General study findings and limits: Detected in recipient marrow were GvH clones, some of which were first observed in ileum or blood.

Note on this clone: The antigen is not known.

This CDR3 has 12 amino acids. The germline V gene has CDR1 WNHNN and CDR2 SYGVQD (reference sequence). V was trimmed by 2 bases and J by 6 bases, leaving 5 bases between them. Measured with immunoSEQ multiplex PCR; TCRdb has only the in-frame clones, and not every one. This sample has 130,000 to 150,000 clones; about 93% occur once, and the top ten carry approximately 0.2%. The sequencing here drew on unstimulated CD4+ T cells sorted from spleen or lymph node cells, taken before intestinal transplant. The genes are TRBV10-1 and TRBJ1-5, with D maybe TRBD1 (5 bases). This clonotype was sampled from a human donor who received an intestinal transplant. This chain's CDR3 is CASSEGAQPQHF. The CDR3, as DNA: TGCGCCAGCAGTGAGGGGGCTCAGCCCCAGCATTTT.